Below are 23 T cell receptor beta chains sequenced from a single sample in a study of CD4 T cells in relation to SARS-CoV-2 and coronaviruses. Antigens for these TCRs are unknown. Unexposed donor CD4+ T cells date from about 2011-2018, before the COVID-19 pandemic. CD4+ T cells were isolated from the cells after 10 days of culture. Measured with immunoSEQ multiplex PCR; TCRdb has only the in-frame clones, and not every one. The data show fewer than 20,000 clones, with around three quarters seen just once and about 29% held by the top ten. The sample taken for sequencing was CD4+ T cells from PBMCs, cultured in vitro. The source of these receptors is a human donor in good health.

The rearrangement joins TRBV27 to TRBJ1-6; D ambiguous. From germline, CDR1 is MNHEY and CDR2 SMNVEV (reference sequence). V lost 5 bases and J 15 bases, leaving 17 bases between the germline ends. The CDR3 has 13 amino acids. The CDR3 DNA reads as TGTGCCAGCAGTACCCTCGACATAAGTGTCCTCCACTTT. Translating gives CASSTLDISVLHF.

The chain recombines TRBV30 with TRBJ1-2; D is possibly TRBD1 (6 bases). Trimming stripped 2 bases from V and 6 bases from J, with 19 bases between. This CDR3 is 15 amino acids long. CDR1 GTSNPN and CDR2 SVGIG come from the germline V gene (reference sequence). The CDR3 bases are TGTGCCTGGAGTCTCGCCGGACAGCTCAACCATGGCTACACCTTC. Translated, it gives CAWSLAGQLNHGYTF.

V and J are TRBV27 and TRBJ2-2; 10 bases line up with TRBD2. CDR3 length equals 19 residues. Trimming removed 3 bases from V and 7 bases from J; junction bases left unmatched: 17. Germline V gives CDR1 MNHEY, CDR2 SMNVEV (reference sequence). CDR3 coding DNA: TGTGCCAGCAGTTTCAGTATGCGGCTAGCGGGAGAAAAGATCGGGGAGCTGTTTTTT. This codes for CASSFSMRLAGEKIGELFF.

In this sample, this clone turned up once. The chain couples TRBV20-1 to TRBJ1-1; D gene ambiguous. This CDR3 region has 8 residues. Germline assignment: CDR1 DFQATT and CDR2 SNEGSKA (reference sequence). V was cut by 6 bases and J by 6 bases, with 2 bases left in between. In nucleotides, the CDR3 is TGCAGTGCGGCTGAAGCTTTCTTT. It translates to CSAAEAFF.

This rearrangement joins TRBV7-9 to TRBJ1-1; 9 bases agree with TRBD1. The germline CDR1 and CDR2 sequences are SEHNR and FQNEAQ (reference sequence). This CDR3 comprises 15 residues. V lost 0 bases, J lost 6 bases, and 5 bases stayed unmatched. CDR3: CASSLADRGGSEAFF. In DNA form, the CDR3 reads TGTGCCAGCAGCTTAGCGGACAGGGGAGGGTCTGAAGCTTTCTTT.

This chain links TRBV5-6 with TRBJ1-2; 7 positions agree with TRBD1. Germline V gene data show CDR1 as SGHDT and CDR2 as YYEEEE. V lost 4 bases and J lost 4; bases outside the gene matches: 7. The CDR3 length is 14 residues. The CDR3 is CASSPQGTAYGYTF. The CDR3 nucleotides are TGTGCCAGCAGCCCACAGGGGACGGCCTATGGCTACACCTTC.

The V gene is TRBV5-1, the J gene TRBJ2-1, with a tentative D call TRBD2 (6 bases). The CDR3 runs to 16 residues. Germline V lookup: CDR1 SGHRS, CDR2 YFSETQ. V was shortened by 7 bases and J by 5 bases, with 22 bases between the two germline ends. In nucleotides, the CDR3 is TGCGCCAGCTGCCTGCTGGGCGGGGATACACACAATGAGCAGTTCTTC. Residues: CASCLLGGDTHNEQFF.

This chain connects TRBV11-3 to TRBJ1-1, with D possibly TRBD1 on 5 matching bases. Trimming stripped 1 base from V and 5 bases from J, with 11 bases between. Germline loops: CDR1 SGHNT, CDR2 YENEEA. The CDR3 consists of 14 residues. The CDR3 region is CASSLGRASTEAFF. CDR3 nucleotides: TGTGCCAGCAGCTTAGGCAGGGCCAGTACTGAAGCTTTCTTT.

In the case of this clone: Other DNA sequences in this sample translate to the same CDR3. V gene TRBV10-3 combines with J gene TRBJ2-1, with D unclear. In germline, CDR1 is ENHRY, CDR2 SYGVKD. The ends were cut back, 0 bases at V and 8 bases at J, with 5 bases in the middle. The CDR3 contains 12 residues. The CDR3 bases are TGTGCCATCAGTGAGTCTACTTATGAGCAGTTCTTC. It specifies CAISESTYEQFF.

The genes are TRBV29-1 and TRBJ2-7; TRBD1 agrees at 7 bases. Germline V CDR1 and CDR2: SQVTM, ANQGSEA. V lost 6 bases and J lost 4; bases outside the gene matches: 12. This CDR3 has 14 residues. DNA of the CDR3: TGCAGCGTAGCTCACGGGACAGTCCTTTACGAGCAGTACTTC. Protein product: CSVAHGTVLYEQYF.

This clone was seen only a few times. The V gene is TRBV5-6, the J gene TRBJ2-7; D gene uncertain. V was clipped by 3 bases and J by 2 bases, with 9 bases between them. The germline CDR1 and CDR2 sequences are SGHDT and YYEEEE. The CDR3 is 13 amino acids. DNA for the CDR3: TGTGCCAGCAGCTCCCAGAATACCTACGAGCAGTACTTC. Translation gives CASSSQNTYEQYF.

V gene TRBV9 combines with J gene TRBJ2-1, with 13 bases that match TRBD2. In germline, CDR1 is SGDLS, CDR2 YYNGEE. There are 16 residues in the CDR3. V lost 2 bases to trimming and J lost 6 bases; unmatched junction nucleotides: 5. Here the CDR3 reads CASSVTGLAGSNEQFF. The CDR3 DNA reads as TGTGCCAGCAGCGTCACGGGACTAGCGGGGAGCAATGAGCAGTTCTTC.

This chain uses TRBV9 with TRBJ2-5; 7 bases are shared with TRBD1. V was pared by 6 bases and J by 1 base, with 9 bases of the junction left unmatched. Germline V gene sequence: CDR1 SGDLS, CDR2 YYNGEE. This CDR3 comprises 15 residues. This CDR3 is CASNLGGGPQETQYF. CDR3 DNA: TGTGCCAGCAACCTAGGGGGCGGGCCCCAAGAGACCCAGTACTTC.

The count of this clone is one. CDR3 protein: CATSDAAGGVTEAFF. The CDR3 coding sequence is TGTGCCACCAGTGACGCGGCAGGGGGAGTTACTGAAGCTTTCTTT. The chain couples TRBV24-1 to TRBJ1-1, with 7 bases identical to TRBD1. Trimming removed 4 bases from V and 5 bases from J; junction bases left unmatched: 9. Germline-derived CDR1 and CDR2 are KGHDR and SFDVKD. CDR3 length: 15 residues.

The chain has TRBV5-4 and TRBJ2-1; TRBD2 matches at 8 bases. V gave up 3 bases and J gave up 6 bases; unmatched junction bases: 8. Germline V CDR1 and CDR2: SGHNT, YYREEE (reference sequence). The CDR3 is 15 residues long. The CDR3 is CASSSGTRMGNEQFF. The CDR3 DNA sequence: TGTGCCAGCAGCTCCGGGACTAGGATGGGCAATGAGCAGTTCTTC. The full variable domain, completed using reference TRBV5-4 and TRBJ2-1, is ETGVTQSPTHLIKTRGQQVTLRCSSQSGHNTVSWYQQALGQGPQFIFQYYREEENGRGNFPPRFSGLQFPNYSSELNVNALELDDSALYLCASSSGTRMGNEQFFGPGTRLTVL.

The rearrangement uses TRBV5-1 and TRBJ1-2, with TRBD1 as a possible D gene (6 bases). The CDR3 extends over 15 amino acids. Trimming took off 4 bases at V and 4 bases at J, with 17 bases between the two ends. Germline V gene data show CDR1 as SGHRS and CDR2 as YFSETQ. CDR3 sequence (DNA): TGCGCCAGCAGCCCAGACAGGTTTCCTACCTATGGCTACACCTTC. Encoded protein: CASSPDRFPTYGYTF.

The genes are TRBV7-9 and TRBJ2-5; 11 bases align to TRBD1. Germline lookup yields CDR1 SEHNR and CDR2 FQNEAQ (reference sequence). V lost 5 bases and J lost 4; bases outside the gene matches: 12. This CDR3 has 17 amino acids. CDR3 sequence: CASSPWSGQGALETQYF. CDR3 coding DNA: TGTGCCAGCAGCCCTTGGTCCGGACAGGGGGCCTTAGAGACCCAGTACTTC. The whole variable domain, remainder taken from reference TRBV7-9 and TRBJ2-5, is DTGVSQNPRHKITKRGQNVTFRCDPISEHNRLYWYRQTLGQGPEFLTYFQNEAQLEKSRLLSDRFSAERPKGSFSTLEIQRTEQGDSAMYLCASSPWSGQGALETQYFGPGTRLLVL.

This clone turned up a few times. The J gene is TRBJ2-2, the V gene TRBV2; D perhaps matches TRBD1 (5 bases). Germline CDR1 reads SNHLY; CDR2 reads FYNNEI. V dropped 7 bases and J dropped 5 bases, with 8 bases sitting between them. This CDR3 has 12 residues. For the CDR3, the DNA is TGTGCCAGCACCAGGGAAACCGGGGAGCTGTTTTTT. Translating it yields CASTRETGELFF.

J is TRBJ2-1 and V is TRBV24-1, with 10 bases that match TRBD2. CDR3 length: 17 residues. Germline-derived CDR1 and CDR2 are KGHDR and SFDVKD. Unmatched junction bases numbered 9, after V lost 8 bases and J lost 0 bases. The CDR3 loop is CATTIAGGTTSYNEQFF. The CDR3 nucleotides read TGTGCCACCACGATAGCGGGAGGTACAACCTCCTACAATGAGCAGTTCTTC.

The chain joins TRBV3-1 (or the pseudogene TRBV3-2) to TRBJ2-6; D remains ambiguous. CDR1 is LGHDT, CDR2 YNNKEL, per germline (reference sequence). The CDR3 consists of 13 residues. Between the trimmed V and J ends, which lost 1 base and 14 bases, there was a span of 12 bases. CDR3: CASSQGTFRILTF. In DNA, the CDR3 is TGTGCCAGCAGCCAAGGGACGTTTCGAATCCTGACTTTC.

The chain is built from TRBV24-1 and TRBJ2-3; the match to TRBD2 covers 11 bases. CDR1 and CDR2 (germline): KGHDR, SFDVKD. The length of the CDR3 is 16 residues. V shed 2 bases and J 5 bases; nucleotides not matched to a gene: 5. The CDR3 bases are TGTGCCACCAGTGATTGGACTAGCGGGCCGCGAGATACGCAGTATTTT. Translation gives CATSDWTSGPRDTQYF.

For the CDR3, the DNA is TGCGCCAGCACCGACCCCGGGACAGGCCAAGAGACCCAGTACTTC. It codes for CASTDPGTGQETQYF. The chain uses TRBV5-1 and TRBJ2-5; 8 bases match TRBD1. The CDR3 has 15 residues. V trimming: 6 bases; J trimming: 1 base; junction bases outside the gene matches: 8. Germline V lookup: CDR1 SGHRS, CDR2 YFSETQ.

The chain recombines TRBV19 with TRBJ2-7; tentative D call: TRBD1 (5 bases). The CDR3 is 13 residues long. Looked up from germline, CDR1 is LNHDA and CDR2 is SQIVND (reference sequence). V lost 3 bases and J lost 3, with 9 bases in between. The CDR3 loop reads CASSIMGRYEQYF. As DNA, the CDR3 is TGTGCCAGTAGTATCATGGGGCGCTACGAGCAGTACTTC.